The 19 T cell receptor beta chains below were found in one sample sequenced in a study of blood T cell repertoires in COVID-19. Assay: immunoSEQ multiplex PCR; the TCRdb copy retains only in-frame clones and omits some. The data contain hundreds of thousands of clones, about four fifths of them singletons. The sequencing sample was made of peripheral blood. The receptors stem from a woman aged 45-65 years who had recovered from COVID-19.

V gene TRBV4-3 combines with J gene TRBJ1-1, with D possibly being TRBD1 (6 bases). V was cut by 1 base and J by 0 bases, with 9 bases left in between. This CDR3 contains 15 residues. The germline V gene has CDR1 LGHNA and CDR2 YSLEER. CDR3 bases: TGCGCCAGCAGCCAAGGGACAGTCATGAACACTGAAGCTTTCTTT. Protein sequence: CASSQGTVMNTEAFF.

This sequence joins TRBV4-3 and TRBJ2-5; 9 nucleotides align to TRBD2. Trimming at V came to 0 bases and at J to 1 base, leaving 3 bases not matched to a gene. The CDR3 loop spans 16 amino acids. CDR1 is LGHNA, CDR2 YSLEER, per germline. DNA for the CDR3: TGCGCCAGCAGCCAAGAAATAGCGGGGGTCCAAGAGACCCAGTACTTC. As protein: CASSQEIAGVQETQYF.

For the CDR3, the DNA is TGTGCCAGCAGCGTAGACAGGGTGGGGGCCAACGTCCTGACTTTC. It codes for CASSVDRVGANVLTF. The V gene is TRBV9, the J gene TRBJ2-6; perhaps TRBD1 as D (6 bases). Trimming shortened V by 0 bases and J by 4 bases, and 8 bases separated the two germline ends. The length of the CDR3 is 15 residues. Germline values: CDR1 SGDLS, CDR2 YYNGEE.

The rearrangement joins TRBV7-2 to TRBJ1-2; D is uncertain. The CDR3 has 15 amino acids. The V end lost 7 bases, the J end lost 0 bases, and 15 bases lay between the germline ends. CDR1 SGHTA and CDR2 FQGNSA come from the germline V gene. The CDR3 loop reads CASIPVFGANYGYTF. Written as DNA, the CDR3 is TGTGCCAGCATCCCCGTGTTCGGGGCTAACTATGGCTACACCTTC.

The V and J genes are TRBV28 and TRBJ2-6; D not resolved. Germline CDR1 and CDR2: MDHEN and SYDVKM. The CDR3 contains 14 residues. V lost 2 bases, J lost 1 base, and 3 bases lay in between. This CDR3 is CASSLTSGANVLTF. In nucleotides, the CDR3 is TGTGCCAGCAGTTTAACATCTGGGGCCAACGTCCTGACTTTC. Combining the CDR3 with reference TRBV28 and TRBJ2-6 gives the whole variable domain DVKVTQSSRYLVKRTGEKVFLECVQDMDHENMFWYRQDPGLGLRLIYFSYDVKMKEKGDIPEGYSVSREKKERFSLILESASTNQTSMYLCASSLTSGANVLTFGAGSRLTVL.

The genes are TRBV7-2 and TRBJ2-7, with D perhaps matching TRBD1 (6 bases). There are 14 residues in the CDR3. Trimming took off 1 base at V and 1 base at J, with 8 bases between the two ends. CDR1 is SGHTA, CDR2 FQGNSA, per germline. CDR3 coding DNA: TGTGCCAGCAGCTTAGGACAGGCGTCCTACGAGCAGTACTTC. It yields the protein CASSLGQASYEQYF. Looking up the rest from reference TRBV7-2 and TRBJ2-7 gives the full variable domain: GAGVSQSPSNKVTEKGKDVELRCDPISGHTALYWYRQSLGQGLEFLIYFQGNSAPDKSGLPSDRFSAERTGGSVSTLTIQRTQQEDSAVYLCASSLGQASYEQYFGPGTRLTVT.

V and J are TRBV30 and TRBJ2-7; D is uncertain. The CDR3 covers 11 residues. V lost 5 bases and J 2 bases, leaving 7 bases between the germline ends. CDR1 is GTSNPN, CDR2 SVGIG, per germline (reference sequence). The CDR3 reads CAWADTYEQYF. As DNA, the CDR3 is TGTGCCTGGGCAGATACCTACGAGCAGTACTTC.

The chain couples TRBV2 to TRBJ1-2; D is uncertain. The CDR3 covers 15 residues. Germline V CDR1 and CDR2: SNHLY, FYNNEI. The V and J ends lost 4 bases and 2 bases respectively, with 14 bases between them. The CDR3 sequence is CASSGGAAGNYGYTF. In DNA form, the CDR3 reads TGTGCCAGCAGTGGGGGAGCGGCGGGGAACTATGGCTACACCTTC. Combining the CDR3 with reference TRBV2 and TRBJ1-2 gives the whole variable domain EPEVTQTPSHQVTQMGQEVILRCVPISNHLYFYWYRQILGQKVEFLVSFYNNEISEKSEIFDDQFSVERPDGSNFTLKIRSTKLEDSAMYFCASSGGAAGNYGYTFGSGTRLTVV.

In its sample, this clone was seen once. CDR3 DNA sequence: TGTGCCAGCAGATTAACCGGGTCTACCTATGGCTACACCTTC. Residues: CASRLTGSTYGYTF. The chain has TRBV28 and TRBJ1-2; no clear D. The V and J ends lost 6 bases and 4 bases respectively, with 15 bases between them. The CDR3 runs to 14 residues. Germline V gives CDR1 MDHEN, CDR2 SYDVKM.

V gene TRBV19 combines with J gene TRBJ1-2; 9 bases agree with TRBD1. The CDR3 has 15 amino acids. After removal of 8 bases from V and 7 bases from J, the junction contained 14 bases not matched to a gene. Germline V gives CDR1 LNHDA, CDR2 SQIVND (reference sequence). The CDR3 nucleotides are TGTGCCAGTGAGGGATGGACAGGGGAATCTATTGGCTACACCTTC. It yields the protein CASEGWTGESIGYTF.

This clone has a single count. The chain recombines TRBV19 with TRBJ1-1, with no clear D. Trimming left V 7 bases short and J 10 bases short, with 10 bases between. The CDR3 length is 10 residues. Germline V gene lookup returns CDR1 LNHDA and CDR2 SQIVND (reference sequence). CDR3 sequence (DNA): TGTGCCAGTAAGGGAGGATCAGCTTTCTTT. Protein sequence: CASKGGSAFF. The complete variable domain, with remaining parts taken from reference TRBV19 and TRBJ1-1, reads DGGITQSPKYLFRKEGQNVTLSCEQNLNHDAMYWYRQDPGQGLRLIYYSQIVNDFQKGDIAEGYSVSREKKESFPLTVTSAQKNPTAFYLCASKGGSAFFGQGTRLTVV.

The count of this clone is one. The chain combines TRBV11-1 with TRBJ2-6, with D possibly being TRBD1 (6 bases). The CDR3 sequence is 11 residues long. Trimming took 4 bases from V and 15 from J, leaving 10 bases between them. Looked up from germline, CDR1 is SGHAT and CDR2 is FQDESV (reference sequence). The CDR3 coding sequence is TGTGCCAGCAGCTCCAGGGGATCCCTGACTTTC. Translated, it gives CASSSRGSLTF.

The chain couples TRBV11-1 to TRBJ2-2, with D possibly matching TRBD2 (6 bases). Germline loops: CDR1 SGHAT, CDR2 FQDESV (reference sequence). The CDR3 has 15 amino acids. Between the trimmed V and J ends, which lost 1 base and 5 bases, there was a span of 11 bases. In nucleotides, the CDR3 is TGTGCCAGCAGCTTAGGGGCAGGAGGGACCGGGGAGCTGTTTTTT. Amino acids: CASSLGAGGTGELFF. The whole variable domain, remainder taken from reference TRBV11-1 and TRBJ2-2, is EAEVAQSPRYKITEKSQAVAFWCDPISGHATLYWYRQILGQGPELLVQFQDESVVDDSQLPKDRFSAERLKGVDSTLKIQPAELGDSAMYLCASSLGAGGTGELFFGEGSRLTVL.

The rearrangement joins TRBV7-9 to TRBJ2-7; tentative D call: TRBD1 (6 bases). CDR1 is SEHNR and CDR2 is FQNEAQ in the germline V gene (reference sequence). Trimming cost V 3 bases and J 2 bases, with 14 bases left between them. The CDR3 loop spans 15 amino acids. This CDR3 is CASSFSGRGTYEQYF. The CDR3 DNA is TGTGCCAGCAGCTTCTCGGGCAGGGGAACCTACGAGCAGTACTTC.

CDR3 residues: CASSSDRDQDTQYF. In nucleotides, the CDR3 is TGTGCCAGCAGCTCGGACAGGGACCAAGATACGCAGTATTTT. This chain uses TRBV7-9 with TRBJ2-3; TRBD1 aligns across 8 bases. This CDR3 is 14 amino acids long. The V gene's germline CDR1 is SEHNR and CDR2 FQNEAQ (reference sequence). The V gene end was trimmed by 4 bases and the J gene end by 5 bases; junction bases not matched to a gene: 5.

The chain joins TRBV27 to TRBJ1-2, with D perhaps TRBD1 (6 bases). The germline gives CDR1 MNHEY, CDR2 SMNVEV (reference sequence). V lost 3 bases, J lost 8 bases, and 19 bases lay in between. The CDR3 totals 15 residues. The chain's CDR3 is CASSLRQATGRGYTF. The DNA of the CDR3 is TGTGCCAGCAGTTTGAGACAGGCCACGGGCCGGGGCTACACCTTC.

The chain carries TRBV28 and TRBJ2-5; perhaps TRBD1 as D (6 bases). Germline V gene lookup returns CDR1 MDHEN and CDR2 SYDVKM. The germline V and J ends were trimmed by 8 bases and 4 bases, with 11 bases remaining between them. This CDR3 comprises 12 residues. CDR3 sequence: CASRTTGETQYF. The DNA for the CDR3 is TGTGCCAGCCGCACGACAGGAGAGACCCAGTACTTC.

V gene TRBV6-5 combines with J gene TRBJ2-1; TRBD2 matches 16 bases. Germline V gene sequence: CDR1 MNHEY, CDR2 SVGAGI. This CDR3 is 16 amino acids long. V was clipped by 0 bases and J by 9 bases; unmatched bases: 2. CDR3 residues: CASSYSGTSGRGEQFF. The DNA of the CDR3 is TGTGCCAGCAGTTACTCCGGGACTAGCGGGAGGGGTGAGCAGTTCTTC.

The V call is TRBV7-9, the J call TRBJ2-2; 7 nucleotides line up with TRBD2. Trimming at V came to 5 bases and at J to 7 bases, leaving 10 bases not matched to a gene. The CDR3 length is 15 residues. CDR1 is SEHNR, CDR2 FQNEAQ, per germline (reference sequence). The CDR3 nucleotides read TGTGCCAGCAGCCTCAGAGCGGGACCTTTCGGGGAGCTGTTTTTT. Its translation is CASSLRAGPFGELFF.